Each of the 17 T cell receptor beta chains below was sequenced from the same sample in a study of regulatory T cells in long-lasting Graves disease. Time point defined: newly diagnosed GD, antithyroid drugs for less than 3 months. Researchers made the TCR library from RNA that was extracted from PBMCs. Through Arm-PCR of CDR3 regions and iRepertoire HTBI primers, TCR beta libraries were built. One entry per CDR3 protein, called by TCRdb with MiXCR from the multiplex PCR reads. The sample includes about 400,000 distinct CDR3 sequences, 15% to 18% of them seen just once. The starting material was peripheral blood mononuclear cells (PBMCs), obtained at new diagnosis, from a patient treated with antithyroid drugs. These receptors were taken from a female donor with Graves disease.

There are many counts of this clonotype. This chain joins TRBV4-3 and TRBJ2-7; 7 positions match TRBD1. Germline CDR1 LGHNA, CDR2 YSLEER. With 2 bases clipped from V and 5 bases from J, the junction kept 12 bases outside the gene matches. This CDR3 has 16 amino acids. The CDR3 sequence is CASSQNPTGNIDEQYF. The CDR3 DNA sequence: TGCGCCAGCAGCCAAAATCCGACAGGGAATATCGACGAGCAGTACTTC.

Notes on this clonotype: One end of the junction is discordant with germline, which a read error may explain. The V and J genes are TRBV10-2 and TRBJ2-1; D possibly corresponds to TRBD2 (5 bases). Per germline, CDR1 WSHSY and CDR2 SAAADI. This CDR3 is 14 amino acids long. Here the CDR3 reads CASSESWTRGEQFF. As DNA, the CDR3 is TGTGCCAGCAGTGAGTCCTGGACTCGCGGGGAGCAGTTCTTC.

This clonotype was recorded many times. The chain combines TRBV7-2 with TRBJ1-5; D is possibly TRBD1 (6 bases). Germline CDR1 reads SGHTA; CDR2 reads FQGNSA. V lost 5 bases to trimming and J lost 4 bases, with 15 bases between them. This CDR3 contains 15 residues. This chain's CDR3 is CASSPPGGGNQPQHF. CDR3 sequence (DNA): TGTGCCAGCAGCCCACCGGGAGGGGGGAATCAGCCCCAGCATTTT.

This clonotype came up many times. A much larger clonotype is one base distant, so this may be a read error. The chain couples TRBV19 to TRBJ2-1; 9 nucleotides align to TRBD2. Germline CDR1 is LNHDA and CDR2 is SQIVND (reference sequence). V dropped 9 bases and J dropped 0; count of bases not matched to a gene: 6. The CDR3 is 15 residues long. CDR3 loop: CASSISGSSYNEQFF. The CDR3 coding sequence is TGTGCCAGCAGCATTAGCGGGAGCTCCTACAATGAGCAGTTCTTC.

This clonotype came up many times. The genes are TRBV3-1 and TRBJ1-1; no clear D gene. V lost 2 bases and J lost 6, with 4 bases in between. The CDR3 has 11 residues. Germline assignment: CDR1 LGHDT and CDR2 YNNKEL (reference sequence). Here the CDR3 DNA reads TGTGCCAGCAGCCAAAAAGCTGAAGCTTTCTTT. Translating it yields CASSQKAEAFF. Supplemented by reference TRBV3-1 and TRBJ1-1, the full variable domain reads DTAVSQTPKYLVTQMGNDKSIKCEQNLGHDTMYWYKQDSKKFLKIMFSYNNKELIINETVPNRFSPKSPDKAHLNLHINSLELGDSAVYFCASSQKAEAFFGQGTRLTVV.

The chain recombines TRBV6-1 with TRBJ2-1, with TRBD1 identical over 9 bases. CDR1 is MNHNS, CDR2 SASEGT, per germline. The CDR3 is made up of 16 amino acids. V lost 6 bases, J lost 2 bases, and 8 bases stayed unmatched. CDR3 residues: CASSSNRDRAYNEQFF. The DNA for the CDR3 is TGTGCCAGCAGCTCCAACAGGGACAGGGCCTACAATGAGCAGTTCTTC.

This sequence joins TRBV7-2 and TRBJ2-3; 8 bases map to TRBD2. The V gene's germline CDR1 is SGHTA and CDR2 FQGNSA. The CDR3 has 19 amino acids. The trim removed 2 bases at V and 0 bases at J, leaving 13 bases unmatched. CDR3 DNA: TGTGCCAGCAGCTTAAAGACCCCGGGAGGGCGGCCGAGCACAGATACGCAGTATTTT. This codes for CASSLKTPGGRPSTDTQYF.

The rearrangement uses TRBV7-3 and TRBJ1-1; D is perhaps TRBD1 (6 bases). The germline CDR1 and CDR2 sequences are SGHTA and FQGTGA. V was pared by 1 base and J by 7 bases, with 10 bases between. The CDR3 has 13 amino acids. The CDR3 DNA reads TGTGCCAGCAGCTTAAACAGGGCTGATGAAGCTTTCTTT. Its translation is CASSLNRADEAFF.

This clonotype was observed at least ten times. The chain has TRBV7-2 and TRBJ2-3; no definite D call. V dropped 5 bases and J dropped 2 bases, with 11 bases sitting between them. Germline V gene data show CDR1 as SGHTA and CDR2 as FQGNSA. The CDR3 loop spans 14 amino acids. DNA of the CDR3: TGTGCCAGCAGCCCCTCGTACAACACAGATACGCAGTATTTT. It yields the protein CASSPSYNTDTQYF.

Many counts were recorded for this clonotype. This chain connects TRBV27 to TRBJ1-1; maybe TRBD1 (6 bases). V lost 8 bases and J lost 6, with 10 bases in between. The germline V gene has CDR1 MNHEY and CDR2 SMNVEV (reference sequence). The CDR3 sequence is 11 residues long. The DNA of the CDR3 is TGTGCCAGCGGCGGGGGCCCTGAAGCTTTCTTT. Translating it yields CASGGGPEAFF.

This clonotype was recorded many times. The rearrangement uses TRBV5-1 and TRBJ1-2, with 8 bases aligning to TRBD1. CDR1 and CDR2 from the germline V gene are SGHRS and YFSETQ. Trimming removed 3 bases from V and 4 bases from J; junction bases left unmatched: 8. CDR3 length: 15 residues. Here the CDR3 reads CASSSPGDRRYGYTF. The DNA for the CDR3 is TGCGCCAGCAGCTCCCCAGGGGACAGGCGCTATGGCTACACCTTC.

This clonotype occurred once. Written as DNA, the CDR3 is TGTGCCAGCAGTGCGTCCAGGCGGCCCGCCTATGGCTACACCTTC. Its protein product is CASSASRRPAYGYTF. The V call is TRBV12-3 or TRBV12-4, the J call TRBJ1-2; D unclear. Trimming cost V 5 bases and J 4 bases, with 17 bases left between them. The CDR3 extends over 15 amino acids.

This clonotype was seen only a few times. This chain links TRBV27 with TRBJ2-5; D uncertain. Germline-derived CDR1 and CDR2 are MNHEY and SMNVEV (reference sequence). V lost 5 bases and J lost 0, with 7 bases in between. The CDR3 consists of 13 residues. CDR3 bases: TGTGCCAGCAGTCCCTCAAACCAAGAGACCCAGTACTTC. Amino acids: CASSPSNQETQYF.

This clonotype was seen repeatedly, ten times or more. V and J are TRBV10-3 and TRBJ1-1; D possibly corresponds to TRBD1 (6 bases). V lost 10 bases to trimming and J lost 0 bases, with 12 bases between them. This CDR3 has 13 residues. Germline CDR1 reads ENHRY; CDR2 reads SYGVKD. CDR3 DNA: TGTGCCACCCGACAGGCCGTGAACACTGAAGCTTTCTTT. Protein: CATRQAVNTEAFF.

The CDR3 region is CASSLPSPGAGGLSYEQYF. DNA of the CDR3: TGTGCCAGCAGCTTACCGTCACCGGGGGCGGGAGGCCTCTCCTACGAGCAGTACTTC. The rearrangement links TRBV7-9 to TRBJ2-7; 8 bases match TRBD2. Germline V gives CDR1 SEHNR, CDR2 FQNEAQ (reference sequence). The CDR3 covers 19 residues. With V trimmed by 2 bases and J by 0 bases, 15 bases remained unmatched.

The J gene is TRBJ2-1, the V gene TRBV4-1, with D perhaps TRBD2 (9 bases). The CDR3 is made up of 16 amino acids. V dropped 5 bases and J dropped 6 bases, with 20 bases sitting between them. In germline, CDR1 is MGHRA, CDR2 YSYEKL. The CDR3 DNA follows: TGCGCCAGCAGCTTCAGGGGGCGGGGGGGTCTCAATGAGCAGTTCTTC. The encoded protein is CASSFRGRGGLNEQFF.

The chain couples TRBV7-3 to TRBJ2-5; 7 bases line up with TRBD2. Per the germline V gene, CDR1 is SGHTA and CDR2 is FQGTGA. The CDR3 loop spans 13 amino acids. J was trimmed by 5 bases and V by 5 bases; bases with no gene match: 5. The chain's CDR3 is CASSTGLGETQYF. The CDR3 DNA follows: TGTGCCAGCAGCACCGGACTAGGGGAGACCCAGTACTTC.